This is a list of T cell receptor beta chains from one sample in a study of blood T cells in healthy people across ages. MiXCR, run by TCRdb on the 5' RACE reads, gives a single entry per CDR3 protein. The sample contains hundreds of thousands of distinct CDR3 sequences, approximately 25% of which appear only once. These same records also appear under a second study, on T cells of mothers and their children.

The sample was blood. These receptors were collected from a boy younger than 18 in good health. The CDR3 runs from the conserved cysteine through the conserved F or W. The order of the fields is clone size, V gene, J gene, D gene, CDR3 protein, CDR3 DNA. The D gene is left open where the match is weak. The size entry is marked missing in some rows and otherwise reads once, few, many or a size class.

abundance: -
v_gene: TRBV24-1
j_gene: TRBJ2-7
d_gene: TRBD1
CDR3aa: CATSDPRDRVYEQYF
CDR3nt: TGTGCCACCAGTGATCCGCGGGACAGGGTCTACGAGCAGTACTTC

abundance: few
v_gene: TRBV10-3
j_gene: TRBJ1-2
d_gene: TRBD1
CDR3aa: CAISESGQGNYGYTF
CDR3nt: TGTGCCATCAGTGAGTCGGGACAGGGGAACTATGGCTACACCTTC

abundance: -
v_gene: TRBV6-5
j_gene: TRBJ2-1
d_gene: TRBD2
CDR3aa: CASTDGLAGAEQFF
CDR3nt: TGTGCCAGCACCGACGGACTAGCGGGTGCTGAGCAGTTCTTC

abundance: few
v_gene: TRBV28
j_gene: TRBJ2-1
d_gene: -
CDR3aa: CASSPTQGLAYNEQFF
CDR3nt: TGTGCCAGCAGTCCAACTCAGGGGCTAGCCTACAATGAGCAGTTCTTC

abundance: -
v_gene: TRBV27
j_gene: TRBJ2-7
d_gene: -
CDR3aa: CASSLERHSGGYEQYF
CDR3nt: TGTGCCAGCAGTTTAGAAAGGCACTCCGGAGGCTACGAGCAGTACTTC

abundance: -
v_gene: TRBV29-1
j_gene: TRBJ2-7
d_gene: TRBD1
CDR3aa: CSVLDRAVPTYEQYF
CDR3nt: TGCAGCGTCCTGGACAGGGCCGTCCCTACCTACGAGCAGTACTTC

abundance: few
v_gene: TRBV4-2
j_gene: TRBJ2-2
d_gene: -
CDR3aa: CAGLDSPTGELFF
CDR3nt: TGTGCCGGCCTAGACAGTCCCACCGGGGAGCTGTTTTTT

abundance: -
v_gene: TRBV7-9
j_gene: TRBJ2-5
d_gene: TRBD1
CDR3aa: CASSFTGTGEEETQYF
CDR3nt: TGTGCCAGCAGCTTCACCGGGACAGGGGAGGAGGAGACCCAGTACTTC

abundance: -
v_gene: TRBV4-1
j_gene: TRBJ2-1
d_gene: TRBD2
CDR3aa: CASSQQTSGSYNEQFF
CDR3nt: TGCGCCAGCAGCCAGCAGACTAGCGGCTCCTACAATGAGCAGTTCTTC

abundance: -
v_gene: TRBV20-1
j_gene: TRBJ2-5
d_gene: TRBD1
CDR3aa: CSARDRGFQETQYF
CDR3nt: TGCAGTGCGCGGGACAGGGGGTTCCAAGAGACCCAGTACTTC

abundance: -
v_gene: TRBV7-6
j_gene: TRBJ2-7
d_gene: -
CDR3aa: CASSQDRLEQYF
CDR3nt: TGTGCCAGCAGCCAAGACCGCCTCGAGCAGTACTTC

abundance: -
v_gene: TRBV12-3/TRBV12-4
j_gene: TRBJ2-2
d_gene: TRBD1
CDR3aa: CASSSQGAWAGELFF
CDR3nt: TGTGCCAGCAGTTCGCAGGGGGCTTGGGCCGGGGAGCTGTTTTTT

abundance: -
v_gene: TRBV12-3/TRBV12-4
j_gene: TRBJ1-5
d_gene: TRBD1
CDR3aa: CASTGDRAQPQHF
CDR3nt: TGTGCCAGCACTGGGGACAGGGCTCAGCCCCAGCATTTT

abundance: few
v_gene: TRBV28
j_gene: TRBJ1-4
d_gene: TRBD1
CDR3aa: CASSLAYTGTENEKLFF
CDR3nt: TGTGCCAGCAGTTTAGCCTACACCGGGACAGAAAATGAAAAACTGTTTTTT

abundance: -
v_gene: TRBV6-6
j_gene: TRBJ2-7
d_gene: -
CDR3aa: CASSYSRTDLGLYEQYF
CDR3nt: TGTGCCAGCAGTTACTCCAGGACAGATCTCGGCCTCTACGAGCAGTACTTC

abundance: few
v_gene: TRBV15
j_gene: TRBJ1-2
d_gene: -
CDR3aa: CATSRDWQTNYGYTF
CDR3nt: TGTGCCACCAGCAGAGATTGGCAGACTAACTATGGCTACACCTTC

abundance: few
v_gene: TRBV5-6
j_gene: TRBJ2-5
d_gene: -
CDR3aa: CASSSPLGGQETQYF
CDR3nt: TGTGCCAGCAGCTCACCTTTGGGGGGTCAAGAGACCCAGTACTTC

abundance: -
v_gene: TRBV28
j_gene: TRBJ1-5
d_gene: TRBD1
CDR3aa: CASSLTDRGGTSNQPQHF
CDR3nt: TGTGCCAGCAGTTTAACGGACAGGGGGGGAACGAGCAATCAGCCCCAGCATTTT

abundance: few
v_gene: TRBV11-2
j_gene: TRBJ2-7
d_gene: -
CDR3aa: CASSPEVGQLPYEQYF
CDR3nt: TGTGCCAGCAGCCCAGAGGTTGGGCAGCTACCTTACGAGCAGTACTTC

abundance: -
v_gene: TRBV28
j_gene: TRBJ2-5
d_gene: -
CDR3aa: CAVGLRPPPETQYF
CDR3nt: TGTGCCGTCGGTCTAAGGCCCCCCCCAGAGACCCAGTACTTC

abundance: -
v_gene: TRBV4-1
j_gene: TRBJ2-7
d_gene: TRBD2
CDR3aa: CASSQDSSGSPPYEQYF
CDR3nt: TGCGCCAGCAGCCAAGACAGCAGCGGGAGTCCCCCCTACGAGCAGTACTTC

abundance: -
v_gene: TRBV29-1
j_gene: TRBJ2-7
d_gene: -
CDR3aa: CSVEDRSYEQYF
CDR3nt: TGCAGCGTTGAAGATAGATCCTACGAGCAGTACTTC

abundance: -
v_gene: TRBV29-1
j_gene: TRBJ1-5
d_gene: -
CDR3aa: CSVRTENQPQHF
CDR3nt: TGCAGCGTCAGGACAGAGAATCAGCCCCAGCATTTT

abundance: few
v_gene: TRBV5-8
j_gene: TRBJ1-5
d_gene: -
CDR3aa: CASSLVTYQPQHF
CDR3nt: TGTGCCAGCAGCTTGGTCACCTATCAGCCCCAGCATTTT

abundance: -
v_gene: TRBV7-9
j_gene: TRBJ2-7
d_gene: -
CDR3aa: CASSPPQGLSYEQYF
CDR3nt: TGTGCCAGCAGCCCCCCTCAGGGACTCTCCTACGAGCAGTACTTC

abundance: -
v_gene: TRBV7-9
j_gene: TRBJ2-7
d_gene: TRBD1
CDR3aa: CASSLVGTDYSYEQYF
CDR3nt: TGTGCCAGCAGCTTAGTCGGGACAGACTACTCCTACGAGCAGTACTTC

abundance: few
v_gene: TRBV11-2
j_gene: TRBJ2-4
d_gene: -
CDR3aa: CASSSLRDLKNIQYF
CDR3nt: TGTGCCAGCAGCTCTTTACGGGACCTCAAAAACATTCAGTACTTC

abundance: few
v_gene: TRBV11-2
j_gene: TRBJ1-6
d_gene: -
CDR3aa: CASSPPAPGESLHF
CDR3nt: TGTGCCAGCAGCCCGCCGGCCCCAGGGGAATCCCTCCACTTT

abundance: -
v_gene: TRBV20-1
j_gene: TRBJ1-2
d_gene: TRBD1
CDR3aa: CSATNPGQPLFDYGYTF
CDR3nt: TGCAGTGCTACCAATCCGGGACAGCCTCTTTTTGACTATGGCTACACCTTC

abundance: few
v_gene: TRBV7-2
j_gene: TRBJ1-4
d_gene: -
CDR3aa: CASSLLWEKLFF
CDR3nt: TGTGCCAGCAGCTTACTATGGGAAAAACTGTTTTTT

abundance: -
v_gene: TRBV18
j_gene: TRBJ1-1
d_gene: TRBD1
CDR3aa: CASSLSGTDGEAFF
CDR3nt: TGTGCCAGCTCACTGAGTGGGACAGATGGTGAAGCTTTCTTT

abundance: -
v_gene: TRBV11-2
j_gene: TRBJ2-7
d_gene: TRBD2
CDR3aa: CASSFLAGAMYEQYF
CDR3nt: TGTGCCAGCAGCTTTCTAGCGGGAGCGATGTACGAGCAGTACTTC

abundance: few
v_gene: TRBV7-2
j_gene: TRBJ2-1
d_gene: -
CDR3aa: CASSLRGYYNEQFF
CDR3nt: TGTGCCAGCAGCTTACGGGGCTACTACAATGAGCAGTTCTTC

abundance: -
v_gene: TRBV6-5
j_gene: TRBJ2-7
d_gene: -
CDR3aa: CASGITGSSYEQYF
CDR3nt: TGTGCCAGCGGGATTACAGGGAGCTCCTACGAGCAGTACTTC

abundance: -
v_gene: TRBV12-3/TRBV12-4
j_gene: TRBJ1-2
d_gene: -
CDR3aa: CASSPQHGVGGYTF
CDR3nt: TGTGCCAGCAGTCCCCAGCACGGGGTTGGAGGCTACACCTTC

abundance: -
v_gene: TRBV12-3/TRBV12-4
j_gene: TRBJ2-2
d_gene: -
CDR3aa: CASSLWTPNTGELFF
CDR3nt: TGTGCCAGCAGTTTATGGACTCCAAACACCGGGGAGCTGTTTTTT

abundance: many
v_gene: TRBV11-2
j_gene: TRBJ2-5
d_gene: TRBD2
CDR3aa: CASSSAGGETQYF
CDR3nt: TGTGCCAGCAGTTCCGCGGGGGGTGAGACCCAGTACTTC

abundance: -
v_gene: TRBV12-3/TRBV12-4
j_gene: TRBJ1-5
d_gene: -
CDR3aa: CASSQDSKSNQPQHF
CDR3nt: TGTGCCAGCAGCCAGGACAGTAAGAGCAATCAGCCCCAGCATTTT

abundance: few
v_gene: TRBV20-1
j_gene: TRBJ2-3
d_gene: TRBD2
CDR3aa: CSAREAGGPLDTQYF
CDR3nt: TGCAGTGCTAGAGAGGCGGGAGGGCCGTTGGATACGCAGTATTTT

abundance: many
v_gene: TRBV6-6
j_gene: TRBJ1-2
d_gene: -
CDR3aa: CASSYSNPNVGYTF
CDR3nt: TGTGCCAGCAGTTACTCGAACCCGAACGTTGGCTACACCTTC

abundance: -
v_gene: TRBV25-1
j_gene: TRBJ2-5
d_gene: -
CDR3aa: CASRTGRGTQYF
CDR3nt: TGTGCCAGCAGAACAGGGCGGGGGACCCAGTACTTC

abundance: few
v_gene: TRBV20-1
j_gene: TRBJ2-5
d_gene: TRBD2
CDR3aa: CSAHPQSISGRAALYF
CDR3nt: TGCAGTGCTCACCCTCAATCTATTAGCGGGAGGGCCGCCCTCTACTTC

abundance: few
v_gene: TRBV24-1
j_gene: TRBJ1-3
d_gene: -
CDR3aa: CATSVGSSGNTIYF
CDR3nt: TGTGCCACCAGTGTGGGGTCCTCTGGAAACACCATATATTTT

abundance: -
v_gene: TRBV20-1
j_gene: TRBJ2-5
d_gene: -
CDR3aa: CSASEGRLETQYF
CDR3nt: TGCAGTGCTTCAGAAGGGAGGTTGGAGACCCAGTACTTC

abundance: many
v_gene: TRBV12-3/TRBV12-4
j_gene: TRBJ2-5
d_gene: -
CDR3aa: CASSLGRIQETQYF
CDR3nt: TGTGCCAGCAGTTTAGGACGAATCCAAGAGACCCAGTACTTC

abundance: few
v_gene: TRBV3-1
j_gene: TRBJ2-7
d_gene: -
CDR3aa: CASSLQGQQYF
CDR3nt: TGTGCCAGCAGCCTGCAGGGTCAGCAGTACTTC

abundance: -
v_gene: TRBV6-2/TRBV6-3
j_gene: TRBJ2-2
d_gene: -
CDR3aa: CASSYEGFTGELFF
CDR3nt: TGTGCCAGCAGTTACGAGGGGTTCACCGGGGAGCTGTTTTTT

abundance: -
v_gene: TRBV7-3
j_gene: TRBJ2-1
d_gene: TRBD2
CDR3aa: CASSLNWRGGRGEQFF
CDR3nt: TGTGCCAGCAGCTTAAACTGGCGGGGGGGCCGGGGTGAGCAGTTCTTC

abundance: -
v_gene: TRBV29-1
j_gene: TRBJ1-1
d_gene: -
CDR3aa: CSVQGGTEDTEAFF
CDR3nt: TGCAGCGTTCAAGGCGGGACGGAAGACACTGAAGCTTTCTTT

abundance: -
v_gene: TRBV4-1
j_gene: TRBJ1-2
d_gene: -
CDR3aa: CASSQDSGNGYTF
CDR3nt: TGCGCCAGCAGCCAAGATTCCGGGAATGGCTACACCTTC

abundance: -
v_gene: TRBV3-1
j_gene: TRBJ2-4
d_gene: -
CDR3aa: CASSPTLSQQNIQYF
CDR3nt: TGTGCCAGCAGCCCCACATTATCGCAGCAAAACATTCAGTACTTC

abundance: few
v_gene: TRBV5-1
j_gene: TRBJ2-7
d_gene: -
CDR3aa: CASSFYEGTYEQYF
CDR3nt: TGCGCCAGCAGCTTCTACGAGGGAACCTACGAGCAGTACTTC

abundance: -
v_gene: TRBV6-5
j_gene: TRBJ2-7
d_gene: -
CDR3aa: CASSYSTGSPEQYF
CDR3nt: TGTGCCAGCAGTTACTCTACAGGGTCCCCCGAGCAGTACTTC

abundance: -
v_gene: TRBV2
j_gene: TRBJ1-6
d_gene: -
CDR3aa: CASSAGRGRNSPLHF
CDR3nt: TGTGCCAGCAGCGCCGGGCGGGGGCGCAATTCACCCCTCCACTTT

abundance: few
v_gene: TRBV10-2
j_gene: TRBJ1-4
d_gene: TRBD1
CDR3aa: CASHRGEKLFF
CDR3nt: TGCGCCAGCCACAGGGGGGAAAAACTGTTTTTT

abundance: -
v_gene: TRBV3-1
j_gene: TRBJ2-3
d_gene: -
CDR3aa: CASTLAIRADTQYF
CDR3nt: TGTGCCAGCACCCTCGCCATACGCGCAGATACGCAGTATTTT

abundance: -
v_gene: TRBV5-5
j_gene: TRBJ2-1
d_gene: TRBD1
CDR3aa: CASSPRTGPNEQFF
CDR3nt: TGTGCCAGCAGCCCGAGGACAGGGCCCAATGAGCAGTTCTTC

abundance: few
v_gene: TRBV29-1
j_gene: TRBJ1-6
d_gene: TRBD1
CDR3aa: CSVTGGSSPLHF
CDR3nt: TGCAGCGTTACAGGGGGGAGTTCACCCCTCCACTTT